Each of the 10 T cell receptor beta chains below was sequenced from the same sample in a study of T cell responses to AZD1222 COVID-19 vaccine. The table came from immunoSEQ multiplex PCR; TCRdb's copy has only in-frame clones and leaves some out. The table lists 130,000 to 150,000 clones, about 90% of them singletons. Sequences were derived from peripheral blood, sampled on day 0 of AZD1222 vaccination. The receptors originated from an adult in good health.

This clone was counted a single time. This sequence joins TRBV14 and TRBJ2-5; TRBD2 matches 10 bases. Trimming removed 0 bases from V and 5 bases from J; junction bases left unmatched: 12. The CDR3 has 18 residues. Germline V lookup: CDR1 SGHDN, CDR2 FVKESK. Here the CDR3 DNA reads TGTGCCAGCAGCCAAGATCGTGTTCTAGCGGGGGTGGGCGAGACCCAGTACTTC. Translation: CASSQDRVLAGVGETQYF.

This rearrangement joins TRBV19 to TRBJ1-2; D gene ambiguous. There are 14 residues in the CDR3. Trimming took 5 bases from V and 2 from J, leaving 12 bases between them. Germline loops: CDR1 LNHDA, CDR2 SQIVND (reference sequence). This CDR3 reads CASSPQAGNYGYTF. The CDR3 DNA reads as TGTGCCAGTAGTCCCCAAGCGGGGAACTATGGCTACACCTTC.

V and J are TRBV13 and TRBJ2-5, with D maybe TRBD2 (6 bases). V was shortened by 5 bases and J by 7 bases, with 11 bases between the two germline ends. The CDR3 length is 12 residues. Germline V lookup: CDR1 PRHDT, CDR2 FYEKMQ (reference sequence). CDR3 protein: CASSPSGVTQYF. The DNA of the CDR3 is TGTGCCAGCAGCCCCTCGGGGGTGACCCAGTACTTC. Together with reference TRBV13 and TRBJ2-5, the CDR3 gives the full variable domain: AAGVIQSPRHLIKEKRETATLKCYPIPRHDTVYWYQQGPGQDPQFLISFYEKMQSDKGSIPDRFSAQQFSDYHSELNMSSLELGDSALYFCASSPSGVTQYFGPGTRLLVL.

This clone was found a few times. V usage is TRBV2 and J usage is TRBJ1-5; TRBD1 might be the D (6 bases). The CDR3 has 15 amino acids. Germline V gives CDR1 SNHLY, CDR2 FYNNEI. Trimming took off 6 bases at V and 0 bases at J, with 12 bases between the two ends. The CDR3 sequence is CASSATGDSNQPQHF. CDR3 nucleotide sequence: TGTGCCAGCAGCGCGACAGGAGATAGCAATCAGCCCCAGCATTTT.

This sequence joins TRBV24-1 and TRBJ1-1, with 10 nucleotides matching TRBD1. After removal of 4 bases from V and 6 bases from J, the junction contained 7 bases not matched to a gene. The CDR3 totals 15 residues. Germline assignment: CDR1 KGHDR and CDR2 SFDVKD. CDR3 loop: CATSDRTGGVSEAFF. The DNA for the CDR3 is TGTGCCACCAGTGACCGGACAGGGGGTGTCTCTGAAGCTTTCTTT.

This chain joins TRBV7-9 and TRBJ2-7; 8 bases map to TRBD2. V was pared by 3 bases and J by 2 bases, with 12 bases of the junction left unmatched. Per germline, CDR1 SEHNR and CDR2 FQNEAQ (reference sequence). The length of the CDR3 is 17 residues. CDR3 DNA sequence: TGTGCCAGCAGCTTCGGGGGGGGGCCTGACAGGACCTACGAGCAGTACTTC. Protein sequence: CASSFGGGPDRTYEQYF.

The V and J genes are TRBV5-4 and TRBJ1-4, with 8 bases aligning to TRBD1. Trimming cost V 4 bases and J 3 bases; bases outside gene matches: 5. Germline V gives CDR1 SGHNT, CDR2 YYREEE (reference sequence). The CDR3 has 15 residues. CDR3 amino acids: CASSPGQGANEKLFF. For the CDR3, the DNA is TGTGCCAGCAGCCCCGGACAGGGAGCTAATGAAAAACTGTTTTTT.

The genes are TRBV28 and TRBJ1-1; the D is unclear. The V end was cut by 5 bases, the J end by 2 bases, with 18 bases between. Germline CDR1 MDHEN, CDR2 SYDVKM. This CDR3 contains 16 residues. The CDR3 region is CASSRPRPAINTEAFF. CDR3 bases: TGTGCCAGCAGTCGACCCCGGCCAGCTATTAACACTGAAGCTTTCTTT.

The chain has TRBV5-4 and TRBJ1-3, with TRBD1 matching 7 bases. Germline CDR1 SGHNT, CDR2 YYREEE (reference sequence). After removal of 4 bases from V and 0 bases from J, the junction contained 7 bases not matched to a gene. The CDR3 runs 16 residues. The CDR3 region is CASSDGQEISGNTIYF. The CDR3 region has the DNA TGTGCCAGCAGCGACGGACAGGAAATCTCTGGAAACACCATATATTTT.

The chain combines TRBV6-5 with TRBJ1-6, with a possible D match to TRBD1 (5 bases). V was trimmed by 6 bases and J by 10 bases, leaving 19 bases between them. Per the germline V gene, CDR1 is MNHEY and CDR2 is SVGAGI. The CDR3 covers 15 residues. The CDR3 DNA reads TGTGCCAGCAGCCGCGAGCCCAGGGAGGGCTCACCCCTCCACTTT. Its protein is CASSREPREGSPLHF.